The next 26 T cell receptor beta chains were all read from a single sample in a study of naive and memory T cell subsets. Which antigens these TCRs recognize remains unknown. General observations from the study: Especially in CD8 cells, naive repertoires contained a few larger clonotypes, possibly CD45RA-re-expressing memory cells.

Both TRBC1 and TRBC2 were covered by a beta constant-region primer of two equimolar oligonucleotides. Four rounds of PCR amplified the ligated cDNA using nested alpha and beta constant-region primers plus SP2. One entry per CDR3 protein, called by TCRdb with MiXCR from the UMI-ligation and nested PCR reads. This table holds 150,000 or so distinct CDR3 sequences, 22% found once. Sequencing was performed on naive CD4+ T cells from blood. The receptor set was obtained from a human donor in good health.

This clonotype was recorded only once. The chain couples TRBV5-1 to TRBJ1-5; 10 bases map to TRBD1. The trim removed 6 bases at V and 5 bases at J, leaving 5 bases unmatched. This CDR3 has 14 amino acids. Germline V gene sequence: CDR1 SGHRS, CDR2 YFSETQ. Written as DNA, the CDR3 is TGCGCCAGCAAAACCGGGACAGGGGATCAGCCCCAGCATTTT. Translation: CASKTGTGDQPQHF.

This clonotype was counted only a few times. For the CDR3, the DNA is TGTGCCAGCAGTTTAGTTGGTACCGGGGAGCTGTTTTTT. Translation gives CASSLVGTGELFF. The chain links TRBV12-3 or TRBV12-4 to TRBJ2-2; D is undetermined. CDR3 length: 13 residues. Trimming cost V 1 base and J 5 bases, with 5 bases left between them.

This clonotype was recorded a few times. The chain uses TRBV7-2 and TRBJ1-2, with 9 nucleotides matching TRBD1. Trimming cost V 0 bases and J 5 bases; bases outside gene matches: 7. The CDR3 loop spans 16 amino acids. CDR1 SGHTA and CDR2 FQGNSA come from the germline V gene. CDR3 coding DNA: TGTGCCAGCAGCTTAGCCCCTACAGGGGGCCAATATGGCTACACCTTC. It encodes CASSLAPTGGQYGYTF.

This clonotype was counted a few times. The V gene is TRBV2, the J gene TRBJ2-3; D remains ambiguous. The germline gives CDR1 SNHLY, CDR2 FYNNEI. The CDR3 is 14 amino acids. V was pared by 3 bases and J by 6 bases, with 13 bases between. The CDR3 coding sequence is TGTGCCAGCAGTGAGAGTTTGCCGGCGGATACGCAGTATTTT. This translates into CASSESLPADTQYF.

V and J are TRBV19 and TRBJ1-2; a possible D gene is TRBD1 (5 bases). This CDR3 is 11 amino acids long. The V gene lost 10 bases and the J gene lost 5 bases, with 11 bases spanning the gap. The germline V gene has CDR1 LNHDA and CDR2 SQIVND (reference sequence). The CDR3 bases are TGTGCCACTAAGACAGCTTATGGCTACACCTTC. The encoded protein is CATKTAYGYTF.

This clonotype was seen a handful of times. The chain joins TRBV5-1 to TRBJ2-3, with 9 bases identical to TRBD2. The CDR3 has 16 amino acids. Germline CDR1 and CDR2: SGHRS and YFSETQ. V was pared by 5 bases and J by 4 bases, with 11 bases of the junction left unmatched. CDR3 loop: CASSQDSGRVADTQYF. The CDR3 bases are TGCGCCAGCAGTCAAGATAGCGGGAGAGTGGCAGATACGCAGTATTTT.

The chain recombines TRBV6-2 or TRBV6-3 with TRBJ2-1; TRBD2 agrees at 11 bases. After removal of 6 bases from V and 5 bases from J, the junction contained 9 bases not matched to a gene. This CDR3 has 16 residues. Germline loops: CDR1 MNHEY, CDR2 SVGEGT. CDR3 nucleotide sequence: TGTGCCAGCAGCAAGAGTCTAGCGGGAGGAAACAATGAGCAGTTCTTC. Translation gives CASSKSLAGGNNEQFF.

The table lists this clonotype with a few counts. The chain couples TRBV10-3 to TRBJ1-1; TRBD1 is a possible D gene (6 bases). CDR1 is ENHRY and CDR2 is SYGVKD in the germline V gene. V shed 4 bases and J shed 6 bases, with 9 bases lying between them. The CDR3 runs to 12 residues. The chain's CDR3 is CAISGGLPEAFF. Written as DNA, the CDR3 is TGTGCCATCAGTGGGGGGCTCCCTGAAGCTTTCTTT.

Only a few counts were recorded for this clonotype. The chain uses TRBV6-6 and TRBJ1-5; D ambiguous. The CDR3 sequence is 15 residues long. From germline, CDR1 is MNHNY and CDR2 SVGAGI (reference sequence). V was pared by 7 bases and J by 2 bases, with 15 bases between. The CDR3 protein is CASIGLTEGNQPQHF. CDR3 bases: TGTGCCAGCATAGGCCTCACGGAAGGCAATCAGCCCCAGCATTTT.

This sequence joins TRBV14 and TRBJ2-1, with TRBD2 matching 10 bases. This CDR3 contains 16 residues. Germline-derived CDR1 and CDR2 are SGHDN and FVKESK. The V and J ends lost 1 base and 4 bases, in that order; junction bases with no gene match: 4. The chain's CDR3 is CASSQVLAGWYNEQFF. In DNA form, the CDR3 reads TGTGCCAGCAGCCAAGTACTAGCGGGATGGTACAATGAGCAGTTCTTC.

This clonotype has ten or more counts. This chain connects TRBV9 to TRBJ2-7; D may be TRBD2 (6 bases). Trimming pared 4 bases from V and 3 bases from J, leaving 17 bases between. CDR1 and CDR2 from the germline V gene are SGDLS and YYNGEE. The CDR3 totals 15 residues. CDR3 sequence reads: CASSPLSRDDYEQYF. The CDR3 nucleotides read TGTGCCAGCAGCCCTCTATCGCGGGATGACTACGAGCAGTACTTC.

This clonotype was seen at least ten times. The chain uses TRBV7-2 and TRBJ1-5, with 7 bases fitting TRBD1. Trimming cost V 6 bases and J 2 bases; bases outside gene matches: 4. Germline CDR1 and CDR2: SGHTA and FQGNSA. The CDR3 has 14 amino acids. The DNA of the CDR3 is TGTGCCAGCAGTTTGGGGACAGGCAATCAGCCCCAGCATTTT. Amino acid sequence: CASSLGTGNQPQHF.

This clonotype showed up just a few times. This sequence joins TRBV5-6 and TRBJ2-7; tentatively, D is TRBD2 (6 bases). CDR3 size: 13 residues. V was clipped by 0 bases and J by 4 bases, with 8 bases between them. The germline V gene encodes CDR1 SGHDT and CDR2 YYEEEE. The CDR3 nucleotides are TGTGCCAGCAGCTTGGTAGCGGTTTACGAGCAGTACTTC. Its translation: CASSLVAVYEQYF.

This clonotype was detected once. This chain uses TRBV7-9 with TRBJ1-2; D is perhaps TRBD1 (5 bases). Germline lookup yields CDR1 SEHNR and CDR2 FQNEAQ (reference sequence). The CDR3 is 13 residues long. Trimming shortened V by 3 bases and J by 3 bases, and 8 bases separated the two germline ends. The CDR3 here is CASSFGGDYGYTF. CDR3 sequence (DNA): TGTGCCAGCAGCTTCGGGGGGGACTATGGCTACACCTTC.

This clonotype was counted many times. The rearrangement uses TRBV5-1 and TRBJ1-5, with 7 bases fitting TRBD1. V gave up 1 base and J gave up 5 bases; unmatched junction bases: 3. The CDR3 is made up of 14 amino acids. The germline gives CDR1 SGHRS, CDR2 YFSETQ. DNA for the CDR3: TGCGCCAGCAGCTTGTCAGGGGGTGATCAGCCCCAGCATTTT. As protein: CASSLSGGDQPQHF.

The gene calls are TRBV28 and TRBJ2-1; D is perhaps TRBD2 (6 bases). Germline CDR1 MDHEN, CDR2 SYDVKM. CDR3 length: 14 residues. Deletions cut 7 bases from V and 5 bases from J, with 15 bases between. The DNA of the CDR3 is TGTGCCAGCAACCCGGCTAGCGTCCACAATGAGCAGTTCTTC. Protein: CASNPASVHNEQFF.

This clonotype came up a few times. The chain is built from TRBV29-1 and TRBJ2-1; 7 bases map to TRBD2. There are 15 residues in the CDR3. The V segment lost 5 bases and the J segment 0 bases; nucleotides outside the gene matches: 7. Germline V gene data show CDR1 as SQVTM and CDR2 as ANQGSEA. CDR3 protein: CSVLIRGSSYNEQFF. For the CDR3, the DNA is TGCAGCGTTCTTATCCGCGGGAGCTCCTACAATGAGCAGTTCTTC.

This clonotype occurred a few times. The chain has TRBV12-3 or TRBV12-4 and TRBJ1-2; 8 nucleotides line up with TRBD1. The CDR3 has 14 residues. Trimming at V came to 8 bases and at J to 3 bases, leaving 8 bases not matched to a gene. In DNA form, the CDR3 reads TGTGCCAGCCGGCCAGGGGGCGCGGACTATGGCTACACCTTC. Translation gives CASRPGGADYGYTF.

This clonotype has more than one count but fewer than ten. The CDR3 loop is CAISEAGNYGYTF. CDR3 sequence (DNA): TGTGCCATCAGTGAGGCGGGGAACTATGGCTACACCTTC. The chain uses TRBV10-3 and TRBJ1-2, with D uncertain. V dropped 2 bases and J dropped 2 bases, with 6 bases sitting between them. This CDR3 is 13 amino acids long. CDR1 and CDR2 (germline): ENHRY, SYGVKD.

This clonotype was seen a handful of times. The V call is TRBV29-1, the J call TRBJ1-2, with 7 bases that match TRBD1. Germline lookup yields CDR1 SQVTM and CDR2 ANQGSEA. The CDR3 spans 14 residues. V trimming: 3 bases; J trimming: 8 bases; junction bases outside the gene matches: 12. Here the CDR3 DNA reads TGCAGCGTTGAGGCCCCGACAGGGATTGGCGGCTACACCTTC. Its translation is CSVEAPTGIGGYTF.

The chain uses TRBV15 and TRBJ2-5; D is perhaps TRBD2 (6 bases). V was trimmed by 4 bases and J by 4 bases, leaving 13 bases between them. Germline CDR1 and CDR2: LNHNV and YYDKDF (reference sequence). This CDR3 comprises 14 residues. The DNA of the CDR3 is TGTGCCACCAGCAAAGGGACTCTGCGAGAGACCCAGTACTTC. As protein: CATSKGTLRETQYF. The whole variable domain, remainder taken from reference TRBV15 and TRBJ2-5, is DAMVIQNPRYQVTQFGKPVTLSCSQTLNHNVMYWYQQKSSQAPKLLFHYYDKDFNNEADTPDNFQSRRPNTSFCFLDIRSPGLGDTAMYLCATSKGTLRETQYFGPGTRLLVL.

This clonotype was detected only a few times. The V and J genes are TRBV12-3 or TRBV12-4 and TRBJ2-7; tentatively, D is TRBD1 (6 bases). Trimming cost V 2 bases and J 5 bases, with 7 bases left between them. The CDR3 is made up of 12 amino acids. The CDR3, as DNA: TGTGCCAGCAGTTTATGGGACAACGAGCAGTACTTC. It specifies CASSLWDNEQYF.

The chain combines TRBV27 with TRBJ2-3; unclear D gene. Per germline, CDR1 MNHEY and CDR2 SMNVEV (reference sequence). The CDR3 contains 14 residues. Trimming left V 2 bases short and J 1 base short, with 7 bases between. The CDR3 DNA reads TGTGCCAGCAGTTTAGGTTGGCGCACAGATACGCAGTATTTT. Protein: CASSLGWRTDTQYF.

The chain links TRBV7-9 to TRBJ2-7, with 10 bases aligning to TRBD1. V shed 5 bases, J shed 7 bases, and the junction held 5 bases outside the gene matches. The CDR3 has 13 residues. Germline V gene sequence: CDR1 SEHNR, CDR2 FQNEAQ (reference sequence). CDR3 residues: CASSPGQGLEQYF. CDR3 coding DNA: TGTGCCAGCAGCCCGGGACAGGGGCTAGAGCAGTACTTC.

The chain's CDR3 is CSASLAGAGEQYF. The CDR3 bases are TGCAGTGCTAGCCTAGCGGGAGCTGGCGAGCAGTACTTC. The rearrangement links TRBV20-1 to TRBJ2-7; TRBD2 matches 10 bases. The CDR3 spans 13 residues. The trim removed 3 bases at V and 6 bases at J, leaving 5 bases unmatched. Germline assignment: CDR1 DFQATT and CDR2 SNEGSKA (reference sequence).

The chain uses TRBV20-1 and TRBJ2-7, with 9 bases lining up with TRBD1. Trimming at V came to 1 base and at J to 2 bases, leaving 6 bases not matched to a gene. CDR3 length: 15 amino acids. Germline CDR1 DFQATT, CDR2 SNEGSKA (reference sequence). CDR3 sequence (DNA): TGCAGTGCTAGAGGGACAGGGGTTCCAACCTACGAGCAGTACTTC. It specifies CSARGTGVPTYEQYF.